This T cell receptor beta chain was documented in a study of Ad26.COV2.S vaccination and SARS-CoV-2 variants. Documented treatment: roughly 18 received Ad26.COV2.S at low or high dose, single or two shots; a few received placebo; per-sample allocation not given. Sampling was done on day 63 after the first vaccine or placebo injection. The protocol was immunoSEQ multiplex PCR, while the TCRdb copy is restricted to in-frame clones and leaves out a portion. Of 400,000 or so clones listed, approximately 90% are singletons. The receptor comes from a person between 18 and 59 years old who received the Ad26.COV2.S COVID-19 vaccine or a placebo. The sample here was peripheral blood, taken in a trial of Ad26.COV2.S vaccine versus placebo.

The CDR3 here is CAISEIKTGVGGYTF. The CDR3 region has the DNA TGTGCCATCAGTGAGATCAAGACAGGGGTAGGTGGCTACACCTTC. The chain is built from TRBV10-3 and TRBJ1-2; the match to TRBD1 covers 8 bases. The germline V gene has CDR1 ENHRY and CDR2 SYGVKD. With V trimmed by 2 bases and J by 7 bases, 9 bases remained unmatched. The CDR3 sequence is 15 residues long.